This passage covers 21 T cell receptor beta chains from one sample sequenced in a study of blood T cell repertoires in COVID-19. Measured with immunoSEQ multiplex PCR; TCRdb has only the in-frame clones, and not every one. The sample has some 280,000 clones; 85% are singletons. The sample consisted of peripheral blood. The receptors here all came from a woman aged 45-65 years with active or convalescent COVID-19.

The J gene is TRBJ2-1, the V gene TRBV2, with D possibly TRBD1 on 5 matching bases. This CDR3 is built from 13 residues. Per germline, CDR1 SNHLY and CDR2 FYNNEI. V gave up 4 bases and J gave up 5 bases, with 9 bases separating them. CDR3 in amino acids: CASSVGRDNEQFF. The CDR3, as DNA: TGTGCCAGCAGTGTCGGCAGGGACAATGAGCAGTTCTTC.

V and J are TRBV2 and TRBJ2-3; 7 bases align to TRBD2. J gave up 1 base and V 8 bases, and 9 bases lay outside the gene matches. This CDR3 spans 15 amino acids. Germline-derived CDR1 and CDR2 are SNHLY and FYNNEI. CDR3 loop: CASDLSGTRTDTQYF. Here the CDR3 DNA reads TGTGCCAGCGACCTAAGCGGGACCCGCACAGATACGCAGTATTTT.

The chain employs TRBV28 and TRBJ2-7, with 8 bases aligning to TRBD2. Germline V CDR1 and CDR2: MDHEN, SYDVKM. The CDR3 extends over 13 amino acids. V was clipped by 6 bases and J by 6 bases; unmatched bases: 7. The CDR3 spells CASRGTGGSEQYF. The CDR3 nucleotides are TGTGCCAGCAGGGGGACGGGGGGGAGCGAGCAGTACTTC.

This sequence joins TRBV11-2 and TRBJ1-2; D ambiguous. Per germline, CDR1 SGHAT and CDR2 FQNNGV. With 5 bases removed from V and 5 bases from J, the gap between germline ends came to 9 bases. This CDR3 has 12 residues. The CDR3, as DNA: TGTGCCAGCAGCCCTAATTCGTATGGCTACACCTTC. The encoded protein is CASSPNSYGYTF.

This chain uses TRBV4-2 with TRBJ2-5; 8 bases map to TRBD1. V was clipped by 1 base and J by 4 bases; unmatched bases: 8. This CDR3 spans 16 amino acids. CDR1 and CDR2 from the germline V gene are LGHNA and YNFKEQ. Written as DNA, the CDR3 is TGTGCCAGCAGCCAAGGCGGACAGGGTTTGGGAGAGACCCAGTACTTC. It codes for CASSQGGQGLGETQYF.

The genes are TRBV19 and TRBJ1-4, with TRBD1 identical over 9 bases. The germline gives CDR1 LNHDA, CDR2 SQIVND (reference sequence). The CDR3 is 14 residues long. Germline trimming cut 6 bases from V and 8 bases from J; bases unmatched to any gene: 7. CDR3 DNA: TGTGCCAGTAGGCCCGGGACAGGGCGCGAAAAACTGTTTTTT. It specifies CASRPGTGREKLFF.

CDR3 protein: CAWSDREGQYF. CDR3 in DNA: TGTGCCTGGAGTGACAGGGAAGGGCAGTACTTC. The V gene is TRBV30, the J gene TRBJ2-7, with D tentatively TRBD1 (6 bases). The length of the CDR3 is 11 residues. Germline V CDR1 and CDR2: GTSNPN, SVGIG (reference sequence). Trimming stripped 1 base from V and 9 bases from J, with 10 bases between.

This chain joins TRBV6-4 and TRBJ1-6, with 9 bases matching TRBD1. Germline CDR1 MRHNA, CDR2 SNTAGT. CDR3 length: 14 residues. V lost 8 bases and J lost 7; bases outside the gene matches: 6. The CDR3 protein is CASYRDRVNSPLHF. The CDR3 DNA reads TGTGCCAGCTACCGGGACAGGGTAAATTCACCCCTCCACTTT.

This clone was detected a few times. The rearrangement links TRBV18 to TRBJ1-1; D unresolved. CDR3 length: 15 residues. V was pared by 3 bases and J by 1 base, with 12 bases between. Germline CDR1 KGHSH, CDR2 LQKENI. CDR3 in DNA: TGTGCCAGCTCACCGGAGGGTTTTTGGAACACTGAAGCTTTCTTT. Residues: CASSPEGFWNTEAFF.

The CDR3 bases are TGTGCCAGCAGTGAACGAGGCGGGACAGGGTACTTTCGCGGAAACACCATATATTTT. The encoded protein is CASSERGGTGYFRGNTIYF. This sequence joins TRBV2 and TRBJ1-3, with 9 bases lining up with TRBD1. The V gene's germline CDR1 is SNHLY and CDR2 FYNNEI. V gave up 2 bases and J gave up 4 bases; unmatched junction bases: 15. The CDR3 runs 19 residues. The full variable domain, with the rest looked up from reference TRBV2 and TRBJ1-3, is EPEVTQTPSHQVTQMGQEVILRCVPISNHLYFYWYRQILGQKVEFLVSFYNNEISEKSEIFDDQFSVERPDGSNFTLKIRSTKLEDSAMYFCASSERGGTGYFRGNTIYFGEGSWLTVV.

A single count supports this clone. J is TRBJ2-5 and V is TRBV7-2, with no clear D. The CDR3 consists of 13 residues. Germline CDR1 and CDR2: SGHTA and FQGNSA. V was shortened by 7 bases and J by 2 bases, with 11 bases between the two germline ends. In nucleotides, the CDR3 is TGTGCCAGCACCCGAATGCGGCAAGAGACCCAGTACTTC. It codes for CASTRMRQETQYF.

The gene calls are TRBV29-1 and TRBJ2-2; TRBD2 matches at 11 bases. With V trimmed by 4 bases and J by 6 bases, 10 bases remained unmatched. Per germline, CDR1 SQVTM and CDR2 ANQGSEA. The CDR3 runs 16 residues. The CDR3 coding sequence is TGCAGCGTTGCAGTAGCGGGAGGGGGGACCCCCGGGGAGCTGTTTTTT. Protein sequence: CSVAVAGGGTPGELFF.

In DNA, the CDR3 is TGTGCCAGCTCCCCGGGGAGTAGGCAGCCCCAGCATTTT. It encodes CASSPGSRQPQHF. The chain links TRBV2 to TRBJ1-5; D is unclear. This CDR3 is built from 13 residues. Trimming removed 8 bases from V and 7 bases from J, with 15 bases in between. Germline CDR1 is SNHLY and CDR2 is FYNNEI.

The V call is TRBV5-1, the J call TRBJ1-1, with no clear D. The V and J ends lost 0 bases and 10 bases respectively, with 10 bases between them. Germline V lookup: CDR1 SGHRS, CDR2 YFSETQ. The length of the CDR3 is 12 residues. CDR3 loop: CASSLEGRGAFF. The CDR3 bases are TGCGCCAGCAGCTTGGAAGGCCGAGGAGCTTTCTTT.

The rearrangement joins TRBV11-2 to TRBJ2-1; 7 bases match TRBD2. The trim removed 1 base at V and 0 bases at J, leaving 0 bases unmatched. Germline CDR1 and CDR2: SGHAT and FQNNGV. The CDR3 is 15 amino acids. The CDR3 sequence is CASSLGGGSYNEQFF. The CDR3 nucleotides read TGTGCCAGCAGCTTAGGCGGGGGCTCCTACAATGAGCAGTTCTTC. Full variable domain (rest looked up from reference TRBV11-2 and TRBJ2-1): EAGVAQSPRYKIIEKRQSVAFWCNPISGHATLYWYQQILGQGPKLLIQFQNNGVVDDSQLPKDRFSAERLKGVDSTLKIQPAKLEDSAVYLCASSLGGGSYNEQFFGPGTRLTVL.

The V gene is TRBV5-1, the J gene TRBJ2-1; 9 bases are shared with TRBD2. CDR1 and CDR2 (germline): SGHRS, YFSETQ. This CDR3 is 16 amino acids long. V shed 0 bases, J shed 4 bases, and the junction held 5 bases outside the gene matches. The CDR3, as DNA: TGCGCCAGCAGCTTGGGACTAGCGGACCTTTACAATGAGCAGTTCTTC. This translates into CASSLGLADLYNEQFF.

The chain combines TRBV27 with TRBJ1-3, with D hard to call. Looked up from germline, CDR1 is MNHEY and CDR2 is SMNVEV (reference sequence). Deletions cut 7 bases from V and 0 bases from J, with 7 bases between. The CDR3 has 13 amino acids. The CDR3, as DNA: TGTGCCAGCACTCCCCGCTCTGGAAACACCATATATTTT. Amino acids: CASTPRSGNTIYF.

The chain couples TRBV19 to TRBJ2-7; TRBD1 matches at 7 bases. The V and J ends lost 5 bases and 1 base, in that order; junction bases with no gene match: 5. The CDR3 has 14 residues. Germline V gives CDR1 LNHDA, CDR2 SQIVND (reference sequence). The DNA of the CDR3 is TGTGCCAGTAGTCTCGACAGGGCTTCCTACGAGCAGTACTTC. This translates into CASSLDRASYEQYF.

The V gene is TRBV5-4, the J gene TRBJ1-2; a possible D gene is TRBD1 (6 bases). CDR1 and CDR2 from the germline V gene are SGHNT and YYREEE (reference sequence). Trimming cost V 0 bases and J 8 bases, with 8 bases left between them. The CDR3 length is 12 residues. CDR3 nucleotide sequence: TGTGCCAGCAGCTTGGACCAGGGGGGCTACACCTTC. This gives the protein CASSLDQGGYTF.

The sample holds a few counts of this clone. The chain combines TRBV6-6 with TRBJ1-2; 7 bases fit TRBD1. The CDR3 length is 21 residues. From germline, CDR1 is MNHNY and CDR2 SVGAGI (reference sequence). Trimming cost V 8 bases and J 4 bases; bases outside gene matches: 31. The DNA of the CDR3 is TGTGCCAGCGACTACTCCTTACTAGGGGGCGACGCGTGGAGAATAATCTATGGCTACACCTTC. Protein sequence: CASDYSLLGGDAWRIIYGYTF.

The V call is TRBV12-3 or TRBV12-4, the J call TRBJ1-2; D may be TRBD1 (5 bases). The CDR3 contains 12 residues. V was pared by 5 bases and J by 8 bases, with 12 bases between. The CDR3 region has the DNA TGTGCCAGCAGTACCCCAGGGATGGGCTACACCTTC. Amino acid sequence: CASSTPGMGYTF.